The present TCR beta chain was sequenced within a study of blood T cell repertoires in COVID-19. About the study: The samples span acute and convalescent COVID-19 from the United States, Italy and Spain. T cells, B-cell-depleted T cells, or PBMCs supplied cDNA or gDNA.

Trimming left V 8 bases short and J 3 bases short, with 17 bases between. CDR1 and CDR2 from the germline V gene are SGHVS and FNYEAQ. CDR3 length: 15 residues. Under the authors' procedure: Amplifying reference gene primers gave estimates of nucleated cell counts. Sequencing was performed with immunoSEQ multiplex PCR; in TCRdb, only in-frame clones are kept and a portion is missing. V and J calls and clone size come straight from that table; D and trimming were deduced from the DNA. The sample shows almost 300,000 clones, more than 85% of them seen only once. The sequencing sample was made of peripheral blood. The origin of this receptor is a man aged 65 to 79 with acute or convalescent COVID-19. This rearrangement joins TRBV7-6 to TRBJ2-1; D might be TRBD2 (5 bases). The CDR3 coding sequence is TGTGCCAGCTCGGTGGAGGAGCACTTCTACAATGAGCAGTTCTTC. Its protein is CASSVEEHFYNEQFF.